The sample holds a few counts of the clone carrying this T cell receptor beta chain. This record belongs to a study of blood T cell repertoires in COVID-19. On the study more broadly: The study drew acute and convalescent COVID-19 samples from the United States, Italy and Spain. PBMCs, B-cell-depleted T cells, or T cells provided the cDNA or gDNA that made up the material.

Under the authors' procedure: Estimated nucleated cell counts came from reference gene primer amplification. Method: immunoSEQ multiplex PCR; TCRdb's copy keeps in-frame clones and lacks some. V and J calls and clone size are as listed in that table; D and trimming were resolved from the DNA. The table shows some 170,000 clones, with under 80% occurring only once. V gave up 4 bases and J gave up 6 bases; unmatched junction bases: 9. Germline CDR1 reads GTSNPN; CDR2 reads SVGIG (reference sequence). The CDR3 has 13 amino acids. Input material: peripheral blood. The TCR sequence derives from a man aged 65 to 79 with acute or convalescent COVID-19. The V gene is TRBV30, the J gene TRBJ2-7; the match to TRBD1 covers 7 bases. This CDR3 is CAWKGQTPSEQYF. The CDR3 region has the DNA TGTGCCTGGAAGGGACAGACTCCCTCCGAGCAGTACTTC.